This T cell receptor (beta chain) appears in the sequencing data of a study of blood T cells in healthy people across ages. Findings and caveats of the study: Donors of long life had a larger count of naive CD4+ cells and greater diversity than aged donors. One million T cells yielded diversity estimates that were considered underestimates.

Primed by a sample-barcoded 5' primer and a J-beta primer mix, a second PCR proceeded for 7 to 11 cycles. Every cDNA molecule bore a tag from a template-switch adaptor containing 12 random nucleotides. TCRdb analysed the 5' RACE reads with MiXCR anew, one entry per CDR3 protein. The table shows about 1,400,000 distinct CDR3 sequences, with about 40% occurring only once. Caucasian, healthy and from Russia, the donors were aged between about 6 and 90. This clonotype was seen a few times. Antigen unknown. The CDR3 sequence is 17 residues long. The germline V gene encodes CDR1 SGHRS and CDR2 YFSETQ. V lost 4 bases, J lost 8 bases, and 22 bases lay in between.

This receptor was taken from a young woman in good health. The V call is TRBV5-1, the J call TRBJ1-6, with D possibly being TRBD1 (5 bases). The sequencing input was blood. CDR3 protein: CASSPDGTNRRDSPLHF. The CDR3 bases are TGCGCCAGCAGCCCGGACGGGACGAATAGGAGAGATTCACCCCTCCACTTT.